This TCR beta chain was observed in a study of cytomegalovirus exposure and HLA in healthy donors. Vbeta (60) and Jbeta (13) primers were used in the PCR. The table came from immunoSEQ multiplex PCR; TCRdb's copy has only in-frame clones and leaves some out. Of tens of thousands of clones in the sample, under 85% were seen once. Points from the study as a whole: Some TCR beta chains (roughly 160 of them) were listed as cytomegalovirus-associated. A later look showed TCR association rates differing by HLA locus, highest for DRB1 and lowest for HLA-C.

On this clone itself: What it binds is unknown.

The source of this sequence is a man aged 45 to 65 in good health and CMV-seronegative. Sequenced: PBMCs.

CDR3 in amino acids: CASRKDRADSGYTF. In DNA form, the CDR3 reads TGTGCCAGTAGGAAAGACAGGGCCGATAGCGGCTACACCTTC. The chain joins TRBV19 to TRBJ1-2; 7 bases are a match to TRBD1. Trimming at V came to 6 bases and at J to 8 bases, leaving 12 bases not matched to a gene. Germline assignment: CDR1 LNHDA and CDR2 SQIVND (reference sequence). The CDR3 covers 14 residues.